This entry lists 31 T cell receptor beta chains sequenced from one sample in a study of T cell repertoires in cytomegalovirus infection. TCRdb re-called the reads with MiXCR, one entry per CDR3 protein. The sample has around 530,000 distinct CDR3 sequences; roughly 29% are singletons. The sequenced material came from PBMCs. The receptors shown here come from a human donor in good health (CMV status not recorded). Some clones in this sample may be carry-over from other donors' samples.

The rearrangement links TRBV7-8 to TRBJ2-7; possibly TRBD1 or TRBD2 for D (5 bases each). CDR1 and CDR2 (germline): SGHVS, FQNEAQ. V shed 5 bases and J shed 1 base, with 21 bases lying between them. The length of the CDR3 is 17 residues. This CDR3 reads CASSADRGQRLSYEQYV. CDR3 DNA: TGTGCCAGCAGCGCCGACCGGGGCCAGCGTCTTTCCTACGAGCAGTACGTC.

The rearrangement links TRBV6-2 or TRBV6-3 to TRBJ2-7; 9 bases align to TRBD1. V gave up 6 bases and J gave up 0 bases; unmatched junction bases: 6. Germline CDR1 and CDR2: MNHEY and SVGEGT. This CDR3 region has 15 residues. The CDR3 reads CASSPGTGSSYEQYV. The CDR3 nucleotides read TGTGCCAGCAGCCCAGGGACAGGGAGCTCCTACGAGCAGTACGTC.

This clonotype was picked up a small number of times. The chain couples TRBV7-3 to TRBJ1-4, with D perhaps matching TRBD1 (6 bases). CDR1 and CDR2 from the germline V gene are SGHTA and FQGTGA. V dropped 8 bases and J dropped 7 bases, with 14 bases sitting between them. The CDR3 is made up of 13 amino acids. The CDR3 bases are TGTGCCAGCTCACAGGGCTCGGGTGAAAAACTGTTTTTT. This encodes CASSQGSGEKLFF.

The V call is TRBV6-5, the J call TRBJ2-1; tentatively, D is TRBD2 (6 bases). Germline V gene lookup returns CDR1 MNHEY and CDR2 SVGAGI. The CDR3 is 18 residues long. With 0 bases removed from V and 0 bases from J, the gap between germline ends came to 15 bases. CDR3 in DNA: TGTGCCAGCAGTTACTCGATCTATTGGAGGGCCTCCTACAATGAGCAGTTCTTC. Protein sequence: CASSYSIYWRASYNEQFF.

The V gene is TRBV6-1, the J gene TRBJ2-7, with 10 bases fitting TRBD2. Per germline, CDR1 MNHNS and CDR2 SASEGT. After removal of 8 bases from V and 2 bases from J, the junction contained 6 bases not matched to a gene. The CDR3 covers 14 residues. CDR3 protein: CASCWTSGTYEQYF. The CDR3 region has the DNA TGTGCCAGCTGTTGGACTAGCGGTACCTACGAGCAGTACTTC.

The rearrangement links TRBV11-2 to TRBJ2-2; 7 bases map to TRBD1. Germline V gene data show CDR1 as SGHAT and CDR2 as FQNNGV. The CDR3 runs 15 residues. The V and J ends lost 4 bases and 3 bases, in that order; junction bases with no gene match: 5. The CDR3 sequence is CASSSTGSDTGELFF. The CDR3 nucleotides are TGTGCCAGCAGCTCGACAGGGAGCGACACCGGGGAGCTGTTTTTT.

The chain employs TRBV12-3 or TRBV12-4 and TRBJ1-2, with D perhaps TRBD1 (6 bases). This CDR3 is 14 amino acids long. Trimming stripped 3 bases from V and 6 bases from J, with 14 bases between. CDR3 coding DNA: TGTGCCAGCAGTTTTACCTCCAGGGGCGATGGCTACACCTTC. Translating gives CASSFTSRGDGYTF.

This clonotype was seen at least ten times. The rearrangement uses TRBV7-2 and TRBJ2-7; 7 bases agree with TRBD2. CDR3 length: 16 amino acids. Germline V CDR1 and CDR2: SGHTA, FQGNSA. V lost 5 bases, J lost 2 bases, and 12 bases stayed unmatched. The CDR3 region has the DNA TGTGCCAGCAGCAGGGAATATCGGACTAGAACCTACGAGCAGTACTTC. It encodes CASSREYRTRTYEQYF.

In its sample, this clonotype was seen once. The CDR3 DNA is TGTGCCAGCAGTGAAGAGGACAGGGGGTATAATTCACCCCTCCACTTT. As protein: CASSEEDRGYNSPLHF. The gene calls are TRBV2 and TRBJ1-6, with 10 bases matching TRBD1. Germline CDR1 reads SNHLY; CDR2 reads FYNNEI. The trim removed 1 base at V and 4 bases at J, leaving 1 base unmatched. The CDR3 runs 16 residues.

This clonotype was counted many times. This chain uses TRBV7-2 with TRBJ2-5; 10 positions match TRBD1. The trim removed 5 bases at V and 3 bases at J, leaving 3 bases unmatched. The CDR3 is 14 amino acids. Germline CDR1 reads SGHTA; CDR2 reads FQGNSA. In DNA form, the CDR3 reads TGTGCCAGCAGCAGGGACAGGGGTGAAGAGACCCAGTACTTC. This gives the protein CASSRDRGEETQYF.

Regarding this clonotype: The junction and the germline gene differ at one end; a read error may be behind it. The genes are TRBV12-3 or TRBV12-4 and TRBJ1-5; possibly TRBD1 for D (6 bases). The CDR3 totals 11 residues. In nucleotides, the CDR3 is TGTGCCAGCAGTTCACAGGGAACCCATCCTTTT. Amino acid sequence: CASSSQGTHPF.

There are many counts of this clonotype. CDR3 residues: CASSSGEGYEQYV. The CDR3 region has the DNA TGTGCCAGCAGCTCCGGAGAGGGCTACGAGCAGTACGTC. The chain links TRBV7-2 to TRBJ2-7, with a possible D match to TRBD2 (5 bases). The germline V gene encodes CDR1 SGHTA and CDR2 FQGNSA. V gave up 4 bases and J gave up 3 bases, with 10 bases separating them. The CDR3 spans 13 residues.

The chain couples TRBV28 to TRBJ2-2; TRBD2 matches 13 bases. The junction had 11 bases not matched to a gene; V was cut back by 5 bases and J by 5 bases. CDR1 and CDR2 (germline): MDHEN, SYDVKM. The CDR3 runs 18 residues. This CDR3 is CASSPHQGLAGLTGELFF. Written as DNA, the CDR3 is TGTGCCAGCAGTCCCCACCAGGGACTAGCGGGATTGACCGGGGAGCTGTTTTTT. The full variable domain, with the rest looked up from reference TRBV28 and TRBJ2-2, is DVKVTQSSRYLVKRTGEKVFLECVQDMDHENMFWYRQDPGLGLRLIYFSYDVKMKEKGDIPEGYSVSREKKERFSLILESASTNQTSMYLCASSPHQGLAGLTGELFFGEGSRLTVL.

V and J are TRBV6-2 or TRBV6-3 and TRBJ2-5; D unresolved. Germline CDR1 is MNHEY and CDR2 is SVGEGT. The CDR3 contains 14 residues. Deletions cut 1 base from V and 5 bases from J, with 11 bases between. The CDR3 reads CASSYFGSAETQYF. The CDR3 DNA reads as TGTGCCAGCAGTTACTTCGGTTCTGCGGAGACCCAGTACTTC.

The chain is built from TRBV20-1 and TRBJ2-3; TRBD2 aligns across 7 bases. Germline CDR1 is DFQATT and CDR2 is SNEGSKA (reference sequence). V was clipped by 1 base and J by 6 bases; unmatched bases: 7. The CDR3 covers 14 residues. The CDR3 coding sequence is TGCAGTGCTAGAGCTCTTGCGGGAGAGGATACGCAGTATTTT. Translated, it gives CSARALAGEDTQYF.

The sample holds a few counts of this clonotype. This chain connects TRBV6-1 to TRBJ2-7; TRBD1 is a possible D gene (6 bases). The CDR3 contains 13 residues. Trimming stripped 8 bases from V and 5 bases from J, with 16 bases between. CDR1 and CDR2 (germline): MNHNS, SASEGT. CDR3 in DNA: TGTGCCAGCCGCCTGAACAGGGTCCACGAGCAGTACTTC. Its translation is CASRLNRVHEQYF.

In this sample, this clonotype turned up a few times. The J gene is TRBJ2-5, the V gene TRBV5-1; 10 bases are shared with TRBD2. The CDR3 covers 19 residues. Germline V gene lookup returns CDR1 SGHRS and CDR2 YFSETQ. Unmatched junction bases numbered 13, after V lost 0 bases and J lost 2 bases. Here the CDR3 DNA reads TGCGCCAGCAGCTTGGCAATCGCAGCGGGAGGGTTCCTTCAAGAGACCCAGTACTTC. It codes for CASSLAIAAGGFLQETQYF. Full variable domain (missing parts from reference TRBV5-1 and TRBJ2-5): KAGVTQTPRYLIKTRGQQVTLSCSPISGHRSVSWYQQTPGQGLQFLFEYFSETQRNKGNFPGRFSGRQFSNSRSEMNVSTLELGDSALYLCASSLAIAAGGFLQETQYFGPGTRLLVL.

This chain joins TRBV2 and TRBJ1-2; a weak D match, TRBD1 (5 bases). Germline V gene sequence: CDR1 SNHLY, CDR2 FYNNEI. The CDR3 is 12 amino acids. Trimming took off 2 bases at V and 8 bases at J, with 9 bases between the two ends. CDR3 in amino acids: CASSERSGGYTF. The CDR3 DNA is TGTGCCAGCAGTGAACGTTCAGGGGGCTACACCTTC.

The chain combines TRBV7-8 with TRBJ2-1, with 9 bases fitting TRBD1. The CDR3 sequence is 15 residues long. The germline V gene has CDR1 SGHVS and CDR2 FQNEAQ. Trimming at V came to 5 bases and at J to 3 bases, leaving 5 bases not matched to a gene. The CDR3 region has the DNA TGTGCCAGCAGCCCCCGGGACAGGGACTACAATGAGCAGTTCTTC. It encodes CASSPRDRDYNEQFF.

This clonotype was seen a few times. Written as DNA, the CDR3 is TGTGCCAGCAGCTCCAGGGGTGATGGAAACACCATATATTTT. Translation: CASSSRGDGNTIYF. This chain joins TRBV7-3 and TRBJ1-3, with D possibly TRBD1 on 6 matching bases. CDR1 is SGHTA, CDR2 FQGTGA, per germline. V dropped 4 bases and J dropped 3 bases, with 10 bases sitting between them. This CDR3 has 14 residues.

There are many counts of this clonotype. The chain uses TRBV7-2 and TRBJ2-5; TRBD2 agrees at 7 bases. Germline V gene lookup returns CDR1 SGHTA and CDR2 FQGNSA. The CDR3 runs to 16 residues. V was pared by 1 base and J by 6 bases, with 11 bases of the junction left unmatched. CDR3 nucleotide sequence: TGTGCCAGCAGCTTAGAAGTGGGAGGGCCGTTAAAGACCCAGTACTTC. Translating it yields CASSLEVGGPLKTQYF. Combining the CDR3 with reference TRBV7-2 and TRBJ2-5 gives the whole variable domain GAGVSQSPSNKVTEKGKDVELRCDPISGHTALYWYRQSLGQGLEFLIYFQGNSAPDKSGLPSDRFSAERTGGSVSTLTIQRTQQEDSAVYLCASSLEVGGPLKTQYFGPGTRLLVL.

The gene calls are TRBV2 and TRBJ2-7, with D unclear. Germline CDR1 reads SNHLY; CDR2 reads FYNNEI. The CDR3 covers 16 residues. V was pared by 0 bases and J by 2 bases, with 14 bases between. Here the CDR3 reads CASSEAGRVSPYEQYV. The CDR3 DNA follows: TGTGCCAGCAGTGAAGCAGGACGGGTATCCCCCTACGAGCAGTACGTC.

The chain links TRBV24-1 to TRBJ2-5; tentatively, D is TRBD2 (7 bases). The CDR3 runs 14 residues. With 8 bases removed from V and 5 bases from J, the gap between germline ends came to 17 bases. The germline V gene has CDR1 KGHDR and CDR2 SFDVKD. The CDR3 sequence: CATNQGRAGETQYF. The CDR3 DNA reads as TGTGCCACCAACCAGGGGAGGGCCGGTGAGACCCAGTACTTC.

The chain combines TRBV6-5 with TRBJ1-2; 9 bases are shared with TRBD1. This CDR3 is 14 amino acids long. J lost 4 bases, V lost 4 bases, and 4 bases had no gene match. Germline-derived CDR1 and CDR2 are MNHEY and SVGAGI. In DNA, the CDR3 is TGTGCCAGCAGTTCCGGGACAGGGACCTATGGCTACACCTTC. This gives the protein CASSSGTGTYGYTF.

This clonotype was seen many times. This rearrangement joins TRBV19 to TRBJ2-7; D unresolved. The CDR3 covers 13 residues. V was trimmed by 6 bases and J by 1 base, leaving 10 bases between them. Germline V lookup: CDR1 LNHDA, CDR2 SQIVND (reference sequence). This CDR3 reads CASRTLDSYEQYF. CDR3 in DNA: TGTGCCAGTAGGACACTGGATTCCTACGAGCAGTACTTC.

This clonotype was observed a few times. The chain links TRBV12-3 or TRBV12-4 to TRBJ1-1; D not certain. The CDR3 is made up of 14 amino acids. V shed 7 bases and J shed 0 bases, with 12 bases lying between them. Written as DNA, the CDR3 is TGTGCCAGCACCCGGGGTGCGCTGAACACTGAAGCTTTCTTT. Residues: CASTRGALNTEAFF.

This clonotype was seen only a few times. The J gene is TRBJ2-3, the V gene TRBV10-3; TRBD2 aligns across 16 bases. In germline, CDR1 is ENHRY, CDR2 SYGVKD. This CDR3 region has 16 residues. J lost 8 bases, V lost 4 bases, and 6 bases had no gene match. The CDR3 sequence is CAISGGLAGGPITQYF. For the CDR3, the DNA is TGTGCCATCAGTGGGGGACTAGCGGGAGGGCCAATTACGCAGTATTTT.

This clonotype showed up just a few times. The rearrangement links TRBV6-1 to TRBJ2-7; 8 positions match TRBD2. V was clipped by 8 bases and J by 10 bases; unmatched bases: 10. The CDR3 has 12 residues. The germline gives CDR1 MNHNS, CDR2 SASEGT. The CDR3 protein is CASLLGREEQYV. The CDR3 nucleotides are TGTGCCAGCCTTCTAGGGCGGGAGGAACAGTACGTC.

This clonotype was seen many times. The CDR3 DNA reads as TGTGCCAGCACCCCTTATCGACCCGGGACTAGCGGGCTTGGGTACGAGCAGTACTTC. This gives the protein CASTPYRPGTSGLGYEQYF. The rearrangement links TRBV12-3 or TRBV12-4 to TRBJ2-7; 12 bases are shared with TRBD2. V lost 7 bases, J lost 4 bases, and 20 bases stayed unmatched. There are 19 residues in the CDR3.

This clonotype was observed a few times. V gene TRBV6-2 or TRBV6-3 combines with J gene TRBJ1-5; 7 positions agree with TRBD1. The CDR3 runs to 14 residues. V was clipped by 8 bases and J by 10 bases; unmatched bases: 14. Germline CDR1 MNHEY, CDR2 SVGEGT. Written as DNA, the CDR3 is TGTGCCAGCTCGATCACAGGGGATCAGAGTCCCCAGCATTTT. This translates into CASSITGDQSPQHF.

This rearrangement joins TRBV7-8 to TRBJ2-1; TRBD2 aligns across 8 bases. The CDR3 has 12 amino acids. Germline trimming cut 8 bases from V and 8 bases from J; bases unmatched to any gene: 5. Germline-derived CDR1 and CDR2 are SGHVS and FQNEAQ. CDR3: CASAGRGYEQFF. For the CDR3, the DNA is TGTGCCAGCGCCGGGAGGGGTTATGAGCAGTTCTTC.